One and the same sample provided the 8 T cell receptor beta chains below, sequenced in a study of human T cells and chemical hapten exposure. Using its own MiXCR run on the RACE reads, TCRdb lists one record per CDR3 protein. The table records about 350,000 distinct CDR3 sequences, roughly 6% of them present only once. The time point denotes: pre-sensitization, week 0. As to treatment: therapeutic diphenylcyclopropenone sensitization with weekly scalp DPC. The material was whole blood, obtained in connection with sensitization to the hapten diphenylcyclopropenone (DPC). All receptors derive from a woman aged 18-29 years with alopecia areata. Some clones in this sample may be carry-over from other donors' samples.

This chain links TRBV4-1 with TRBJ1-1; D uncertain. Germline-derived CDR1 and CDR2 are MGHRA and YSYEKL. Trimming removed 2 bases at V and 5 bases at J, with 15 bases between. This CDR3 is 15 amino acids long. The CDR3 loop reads CASSQREMEWTEAFF. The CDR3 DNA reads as TGCGCCAGCAGCCAAAGGGAGATGGAGTGGACTGAAGCTTTCTTT.

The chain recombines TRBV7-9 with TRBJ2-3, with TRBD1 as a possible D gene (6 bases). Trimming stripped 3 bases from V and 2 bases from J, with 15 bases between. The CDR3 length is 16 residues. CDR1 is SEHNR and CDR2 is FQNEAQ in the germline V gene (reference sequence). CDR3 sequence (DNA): TGTGCCAGCAGCTTCGCCCCGGGACACTCCACAGATACGCAGTATTTT. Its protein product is CASSFAPGHSTDTQYF.

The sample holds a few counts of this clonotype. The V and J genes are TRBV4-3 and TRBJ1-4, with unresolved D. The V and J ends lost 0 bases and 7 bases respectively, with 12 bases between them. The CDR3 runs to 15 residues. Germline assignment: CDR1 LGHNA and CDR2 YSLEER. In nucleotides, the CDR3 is TGCGCCAGCAGCCAAGATGGGAGGGCGAGTGAAAAACTGTTTTTT. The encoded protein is CASSQDGRASEKLFF.

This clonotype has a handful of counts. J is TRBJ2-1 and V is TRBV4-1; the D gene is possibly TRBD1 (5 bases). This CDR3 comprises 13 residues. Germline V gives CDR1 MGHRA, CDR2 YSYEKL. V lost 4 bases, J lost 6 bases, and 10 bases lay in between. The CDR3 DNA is TGCGCCAGCAGCCTTGTAGGGGCCAATGAGCAGTTCTTC. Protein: CASSLVGANEQFF.

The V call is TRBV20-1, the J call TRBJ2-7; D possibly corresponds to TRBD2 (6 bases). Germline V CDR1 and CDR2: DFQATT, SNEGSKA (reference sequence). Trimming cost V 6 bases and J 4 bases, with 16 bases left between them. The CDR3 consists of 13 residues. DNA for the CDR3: TGCAGTGCGCGGGACCGACGGGCTTACGAGCAGTACTTC. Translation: CSARDRRAYEQYF.

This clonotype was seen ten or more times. CDR3 bases: TGTGCTAAGCGGGTCGCAAATGGCTACACCTTC. Its translation: CAKRVANGYTF. The J gene is TRBJ1-2, the V gene TRBV5-6; the D is unclear. The V gene's germline CDR1 is SGHDT and CDR2 YYEEEE. The CDR3 totals 11 residues.

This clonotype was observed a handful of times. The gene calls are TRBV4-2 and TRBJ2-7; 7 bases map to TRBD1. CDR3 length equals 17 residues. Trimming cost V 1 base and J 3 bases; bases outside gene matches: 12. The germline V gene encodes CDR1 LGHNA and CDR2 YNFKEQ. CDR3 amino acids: CASSQVGGGDSYYEQYF. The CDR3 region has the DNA TGTGCCAGCAGCCAAGTCGGTGGTGGGGACAGCTACTACGAGCAGTACTTC.

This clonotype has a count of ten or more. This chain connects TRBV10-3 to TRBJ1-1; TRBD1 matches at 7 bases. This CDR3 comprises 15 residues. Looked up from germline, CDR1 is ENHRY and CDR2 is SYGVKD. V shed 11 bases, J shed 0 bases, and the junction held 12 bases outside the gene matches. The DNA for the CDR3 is TGTGCCGCAAGGAGGACAGGAGATATGAACACTGAAGCTTTCTTT. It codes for CAARRTGDMNTEAFF.